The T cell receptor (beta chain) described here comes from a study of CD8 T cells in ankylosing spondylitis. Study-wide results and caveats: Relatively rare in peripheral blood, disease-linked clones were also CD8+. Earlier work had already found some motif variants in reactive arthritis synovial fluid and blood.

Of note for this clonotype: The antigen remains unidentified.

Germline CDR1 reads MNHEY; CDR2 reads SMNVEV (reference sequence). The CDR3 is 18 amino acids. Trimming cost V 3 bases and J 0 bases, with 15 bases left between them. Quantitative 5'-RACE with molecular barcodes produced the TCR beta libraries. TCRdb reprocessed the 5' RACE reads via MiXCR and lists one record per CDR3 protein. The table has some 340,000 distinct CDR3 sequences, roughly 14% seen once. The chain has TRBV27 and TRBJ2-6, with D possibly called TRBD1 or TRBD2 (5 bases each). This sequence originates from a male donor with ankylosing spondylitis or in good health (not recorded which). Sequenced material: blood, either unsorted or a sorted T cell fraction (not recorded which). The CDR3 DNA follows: TGTGCCAGCAGTTTTAGATTTGCAGGGAGCTCTGGGGCCAACGTCCTGACTTTC. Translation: CASSFRFAGSSGANVLTF. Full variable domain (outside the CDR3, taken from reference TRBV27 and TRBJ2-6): EAQVTQNPRYLITVTGKKLTVTCSQNMNHEYMSWYRQDPGLGLRQIYYSMNVEVTDKGDVPEGYKVSRKEKRNFPLILESPSPNQTSLYFCASSFRFAGSSGANVLTFGAGSRLTVL.